This is a list of T cell receptor beta chains from one sample in a study of chemoradiotherapy in HPV16-positive cancers. Here immunoSEQ multiplex PCR was the method, and the copy in TCRdb shows in-frame clones only, minus some. The sample comprises about 53,000 clones, roughly nine tenths of which are singletons, and roughly 3.3% rests with the top ten. This sample comprised blood, obtained from a patient who underwent chemoradiotherapy. The receptor set was obtained from a human donor with HPV-associated anogenital cancer. CDR3s include the opening cysteine and the closing phenylalanine or tryptophan. D genes are given only for firm matches. The size entry is marked missing in some rows and otherwise reads once, few, many or a size class.

>13|TRBV29-1|TRBD1|TRBJ1-4|few
CSGVRGANEKLFF
TGCAGCGGCGTCAGGGGGGCTAATGAAAAACTGTTTTTT
>14|TRBV7-2|NA|TRBJ1-6|NA
CASSGRDLKSPLHF
TGTGCCAGCAGCGGCCGGGACCTCAAGTCACCCCTCCACTTT
>14|TRBV5-6|TRBD1|TRBJ2-7|NA
CASSLGQGAYEQYF
TGTGCCAGCAGCTTGGGACAGGGAGCCTACGAGCAGTACTTC
>12|TRBV6-5|NA|TRBJ2-3|NA
CASKFSTDTQYF
TGTGCCAGCAAGTTCAGCACAGATACGCAGTATTTT
>13|TRBV6-5|TRBD1|TRBJ1-1|NA
CASSRQGRTEAFF
TGTGCCAGCAGTCGACAGGGGCGCACTGAAGCTTTCTTT
>14|TRBV19|NA|TRBJ1-5|NA
CASSIGQGNQPQHF
TGTGCCAGTAGTATAGGGCAAGGCAATCAGCCCCAGCATTTT
>16|TRBV6-6|TRBD2|TRBJ2-7|NA
CASSRRTSGLSYEQYF
TGTGCCAGCAGTAGAAGGACTAGCGGACTCTCCTACGAGCAGTACTTC
>18|TRBV19|TRBD2|TRBJ2-3|NA
CASSMGLAGVGFADTQYF
TGTGCCAGTAGTATGGGACTAGCGGGAGTGGGTTTCGCAGATACGCAGTATTTT
>18|TRBV11-2|NA|TRBJ2-1|NA
CASSPPVQGRSAYNEQFF
TGTGCCAGCAGCCCCCCCGTACAGGGTCGTTCAGCCTACAATGAGCAGTTCTTC
>16|TRBV11-2|NA|TRBJ2-2|NA
CASSLPPFPGTGELFF
TGTGCCAGCAGCTTACCCCCCTTTCCGGGCACCGGGGAGCTGTTTTTT
>16|TRBV4-1|NA|TRBJ2-4|NA
CASSHLGTLAKNIQYF
TGCGCCAGCAGCCATTTGGGGACACTAGCTAAAAACATTCAGTACTTC
>14|TRBV7-3|NA|TRBJ1-4|once
CASSSGTRGEKLFF
TGTGCCAGCAGCTCAGGGACTCGCGGTGAAAAACTGTTTTTT
>11|TRBV29-1|NA|TRBJ2-7|NA
CSVLQIYEQYF
TGCAGCGTTCTTCAGATCTACGAGCAGTACTTC
>12|TRBV6-6|TRBD1|TRBJ1-1|NA
CASSLTGLEAFF
TGTGCCAGCAGTCTGACAGGGCTTGAAGCTTTCTTT
>13|TRBV30|TRBD2|TRBJ2-7|NA
CAWTPPGGNEQYF
TGTGCCTGGACACCACCGGGAGGGAACGAGCAGTACTTC
>16|TRBV4-3|TRBD2|TRBJ2-7|NA
CASSQEGTSGVNEQYF
TGCGCCAGCAGCCAAGAAGGGACTAGCGGGGTCAACGAGCAGTACTTC
>16|TRBV25-1|TRBD2|TRBJ2-3|NA
CASRAGLAGGPGTQYF
TGTGCCAGCAGGGCAGGACTAGCGGGAGGGCCTGGTACGCAGTATTTT
>16|TRBV6-1|TRBD1|TRBJ1-4|NA
CASSEASGTGNEKLFF
TGTGCCAGCAGTGAAGCGTCGGGGACAGGGAACGAAAAACTGTTTTTT
>14|TRBV6-5|NA|TRBJ1-1|NA
CASSSSHLYTEAFF
TGTGCCAGCAGTTCCAGTCACCTTTACACTGAAGCTTTCTTT
>14|TRBV7-8|NA|TRBJ1-2|NA
CASRSGSANYGYTF
TGTGCCAGCAGGTCTGGGTCAGCTAACTATGGCTACACCTTC
>13|TRBV4-2|TRBD2|TRBJ2-7|NA
CASSPSGGAGLDF
TGTGCCAGCAGCCCCAGCGGGGGGGCCGGTTTGGACTTC
>15|TRBV5-1|NA|TRBJ1-3|NA
CASSLEASSGNTIYF
TGCGCCAGCAGCTTGGAGGCATCGTCTGGAAACACCATATATTTT
>14|TRBV27|NA|TRBJ1-5|NA
CASAAGGFNQPQHF
TGTGCCAGCGCGGCCGGGGGCTTCAATCAGCCCCAGCATTTT
>15|TRBV7-9|NA|TRBJ2-2|NA
CASSRSGANTGELFF
TGTGCCAGCAGCAGGAGCGGAGCGAACACCGGGGAGCTGTTTTTT
>16|TRBV6-5|TRBD1|TRBJ2-7|once
CASSYSHDRAGYEQYF
TGTGCCAGCAGTTACTCCCACGACAGGGCTGGCTACGAGCAGTACTTC
>17|TRBV5-5|NA|TRBJ2-2|once
CASSLDAGAPNTGELFF
TGTGCCAGCAGCTTGGACGCGGGGGCTCCCAACACCGGGGAGCTGTTTTTT
>13|TRBV19|TRBD1|TRBJ2-1|NA
CATAPVGTGVPFF
TGTGCCACCGCTCCAGTGGGGACAGGGGTTCCGTTCTTC
>15|TRBV25-1|TRBD1|TRBJ1-1|NA
CASSDPGTGGTEAFF
TGTGCCAGCAGTGACCCCGGGACAGGTGGGACTGAAGCTTTCTTT
>17|TRBV30|TRBD1|TRBJ2-6|NA
CAWRPPGQLSGANVLTF
TGTGCCTGGAGGCCGCCGGGACAGCTCTCTGGGGCCAACGTCCTGACTTTC
>14|TRBV18|TRBD1|TRBJ1-2|NA
CASSPLDRDVGYTF
TGTGCCAGCTCACCTCTCGACAGGGACGTAGGCTACACCTTC
>16|TRBV19|NA|TRBJ2-1|NA
CASSIAAGMDYNEQFF
TGTGCCAGTAGTATAGCTGCAGGGATGGACTACAATGAGCAGTTCTTC
>16|TRBV11-2|NA|TRBJ2-1|NA
CASSSQYGLPHNEQFF
TGTGCCAGCAGCTCCCAGTACGGCCTTCCACACAATGAGCAGTTCTTC
>16|TRBV7-2|NA|TRBJ1-1|NA
CASSLVGSPMGTEAFF
TGTGCCAGCAGCTTAGTTGGGAGCCCGATGGGGACTGAAGCTTTCTTT
>15|TRBV5-6|TRBD1|TRBJ2-1|NA
CASSAGTGPYNEQFF
TGTGCCAGCAGCGCCGGGACAGGCCCCTACAATGAGCAGTTCTTC
>13|TRBV6-6|NA|TRBJ2-3|NA
CASQDRNTDTQYF
TGTGCCAGCCAGGACAGAAACACAGATACGCAGTATTTT
>15|TRBV30|NA|TRBJ1-4|NA
CAWRRRDKANEKLFF
TGTGCCTGGAGACGAAGAGACAAGGCTAATGAAAAACTGTTTTTT
>17|TRBV7-2|NA|TRBJ2-1|NA
CASRPITGASARNEQFF
TGTGCCAGCAGGCCTATCACCGGGGCTTCGGCAAGGAATGAGCAGTTCTTC
>15|TRBV19|NA|TRBJ1-1|NA
CASSIPRGERTEAFF
TGTGCCAGTAGTATCCCGAGAGGGGAAAGGACTGAAGCTTTCTTT
>17|TRBV27|TRBD2|TRBJ2-7|NA
CASSPSTSGRAAYEQYF
TGTGCCAGCAGTCCCAGCACTAGCGGGAGAGCGGCCTACGAGCAGTACTTC
>15|TRBV6-1|TRBD1|TRBJ1-1|NA
CASSDRNRGRTEAFF
TGTGCCAGCAGTGACCGGAACAGGGGGAGGACTGAAGCTTTCTTT
>15|TRBV7-8|NA|TRBJ2-7|NA
CASSLGWGSYYEQYF
TGTGCCAGCAGCTTAGGGTGGGGCTCTTACTACGAGCAGTACTTC
>15|TRBV11-1|TRBD1|TRBJ2-1|NA
CASSPGTGVNNEQFF
TGTGCCAGCAGCCCCGGGACAGGGGTTAACAATGAGCAGTTCTTC